This T cell receptor (beta chain) appears in the sequencing data of a study of T cells expressing NK-cell markers. This CDR3 is built from 15 residues. The germline V gene has CDR1 MGHRA and CDR2 YSYEKL. Points on this clonotype: Antigen: not known.

UMIs were included in TCR beta cDNA generated by 5'RACE template switching. TCRdb processed the 5' RACE reads again and assigns one entry to each CDR3 protein, with no DNA. The sample yields more than 250,000 distinct CDR3 sequences, of which the top ten take up approximately 0.41%. Study-wide findings and caveats: Whether expanded NKG2C+ T cell clones were HCMV specific stayed uncertain. The study found dominant NKG2C+ clonotypes at roughly 1.0-7.5% of CD8+ T cells in roughly six donors. These clonotypes, the leaders elsewhere, also led the CD3+CD56-NKG2C+ fraction in several donors.

The source is a man in his late teens or twenties in good health. The sample was blood T cells: a sorted CD56 or NKG2C T cell subset, CD4+ or CD8+ T cells, or bulk PBMC T cells (not recorded which). The rearrangement joins TRBV4-1 to TRBJ2-3; TCRdb outputs TRBD1, but without DNA this stays unchecked. The CDR3: CASSQGTTSTDTQYF.